This is a list of T cell receptor beta chains from one sample in a study of cytomegalovirus exposure and HLA in healthy donors. Sequencing was performed with immunoSEQ multiplex PCR; in TCRdb, only in-frame clones are kept and a portion is missing. The data show 190,000 or so clones, roughly 77% seen once. Source material: PBMCs. The receptors originated from a male donor in good health and CMV-seropositive. The CDR3 runs from the conserved cysteine through the conserved F or W.

CASSLAGSSYNEQFF | TRBJ2-1 | TRBV7-3
CASSWTGEGYEQYF | TRBJ2-7 | TRBV5-1
CASSLVSSGRDTNTGELFF | TRBJ2-2 | TRBV7-6
CASSFPGQGTYEQYF | TRBJ2-7 | TRBV7-9
CASSLGLAGGKETQYF | TRBJ2-5 | TRBV11-2
CASSRGQGDGYTF | TRBJ1-2 | TRBV6-5
CASSNWGGNSNQPQHF | TRBJ1-5 | TRBV19
CASSLRTRGTYNEQFF | TRBJ2-1 | TRBV28
CASSLDQGALNEKLFF | TRBJ1-4 | TRBV7-9
CSVGGYEQYF | TRBJ2-7 | TRBV29-1
CASSLTGGSGRVADTQYF | TRBJ2-3 | TRBV7-3
CASSQEITFGVEQYF | TRBJ2-7 | TRBV4-2
CASKQGGDEQYF | TRBJ2-7 | TRBV5-1
CASSHSGFEELAGSYEQYF | - | TRBV5-6
CASSRLAGVYNEQFF | TRBJ2-1 | TRBV19
CASSILTGEAFF | TRBJ1-1 | TRBV19
CASSPRQVHYGYTF | TRBJ1-2 | TRBV21-1
CASRLRGSSNQPQHF | TRBJ1-5 | TRBV28
CSASSGGMAFF | TRBJ1-1 | TRBV20-1
CSLPGNYGYTF | TRBJ1-2 | TRBV20-1
CASRPTTYQETQYF | TRBJ2-5 | TRBV7-2
CASSSGDHRNTIYF | TRBJ1-3 | TRBV5-4
CASSLGLAGEQETQYF | TRBJ2-5 | TRBV5-1
CAISEGQYEQYF | TRBJ2-7 | TRBV10-3
CASSPAGGSYNEQFF | TRBJ2-1 | TRBV28
CASSDGQGGLNSPLHF | TRBJ1-6 | TRBV5-4
CASSDEQGFGGYTF | TRBJ1-2 | TRBV6-1
CAWSVSQTSVNYNEQFF | TRBJ2-1 | TRBV30
CASREQGLNEKLFF | TRBJ1-4 | TRBV25-1
CASSSFNSITYGYTF | TRBJ1-2 | TRBV13
CASSKLGLAGTYEQYF | TRBJ2-7 | TRBV28
CASSSGTSGTQETQYF | TRBJ2-5 | TRBV28
CASSLGEGRPQHF | TRBJ1-5 | TRBV7-8
CASSRPSSGNTIYF | TRBJ1-3 | TRBV7-9
CSATGGNEQFF | TRBJ2-1 | TRBV20-1
CASRAGTGWDTEAFF | TRBJ1-1 | TRBV5-6
CASSSRRDSYNEQFF | TRBJ2-1 | TRBV28
CASSLNGLAVEGETQYF | TRBJ2-5 | TRBV7-2
CASSLATGRETQYF | TRBJ2-5 | TRBV7-6
CASSSSQQGNNEKLFF | TRBJ1-4 | TRBV28